The entry below describes one T cell receptor (beta chain). This sample includes further DNA sequences coding for the same CDR3. The data originate from a study of technical replicates of blood from four donors. The CDR3 has 14 residues. V trimming: 3 bases; J trimming: 3 bases; junction bases outside the gene matches: 5. The germline CDR1 and CDR2 sequences are KGHSH and LQKENI. TCRdb's copy holds only in-frame clones and misses some; the assay was immunoSEQ multiplex PCR. In the table there are tens of thousands of clones, about 96% of which are singletons. This clonotype was obtained from a human donor in good health. Sequenced material: T cells isolated from PBMCs. The rearrangement joins TRBV18 to TRBJ2-7; TRBD1 agrees at 7 bases. CDR3 residues: CASSPRDRSYEQYF. The CDR3 DNA reads as TGTGCCAGCTCACCCCGGGACAGAAGCTACGAGCAGTACTTC.